These 7 T cell receptor beta chains were sequenced from one sample in a study of PD-1 blockade in classical Hodgkin lymphoma. Every patient experienced relapse after autologous stem cell transplantation, and brentuximab vedotin exposure varied. Profiling relied on immunoSEQ multiplex PCR, and the TCRdb table lists in-frame clones only, not all of them. The data contain 30,000 or so clones, approximately 80% of them seen just once; the ten biggest clones take up approximately 32%. The sample here was peripheral blood mononuclear cells (PBMCs), taken at baseline. These receptor sequences come from a human donor with classical Hodgkin lymphoma.

CDR3 protein: CASSLVLAGHNEQFF. CDR3 sequence (DNA): TGTGCCAGCAGCTTGGTCCTAGCGGGGCACAATGAGCAGTTCTTC. The genes are TRBV5-4 and TRBJ2-1, with 9 positions matching TRBD2. The germline V gene encodes CDR1 SGHNT and CDR2 YYREEE (reference sequence). CDR3 size: 15 residues. The V segment lost 0 bases and the J segment 5 bases; nucleotides outside the gene matches: 3.

J is TRBJ1-2 and V is TRBV4-3; D possibly corresponds to TRBD1 (5 bases). V lost 3 bases and J 5 bases, leaving 22 bases between the germline ends. This CDR3 spans 17 amino acids. Germline CDR1 LGHNA, CDR2 YSLEER. CDR3 coding DNA: TGCGCCAGCAGCCAGTCTCTCGAGGGCGCGGGGGGATATGGCTACACCTTC. This sequence encodes CASSQSLEGAGGYGYTF.

CDR3 nucleotide sequence: TGTGCCAGCAGTGAAGGGGTGGCGGGTAACTATGGCTACACCTTC. This gives the protein CASSEGVAGNYGYTF. This sequence joins TRBV6-1 and TRBJ1-2; D is undetermined. The CDR3 runs 15 residues. V was clipped by 1 base and J by 1 base, with 10 bases between them. Germline loops: CDR1 MNHNS, CDR2 SASEGT.

The J gene is TRBJ2-7, the V gene TRBV7-8, with D perhaps TRBD1 (5 bases). The germline gives CDR1 SGHVS, CDR2 FQNEAQ. V lost 1 base, J lost 2 bases, and 15 bases lay in between. This CDR3 is built from 16 residues. The CDR3 DNA reads as TGTGCCAGCAGCTTAGATTTTGGCAGGGTGGCCTACGAGCAGTACTTC. Its translation: CASSLDFGRVAYEQYF.

The chain carries TRBV2 and TRBJ1-5; D unresolved. The CDR3 length is 15 residues. Between the trimmed V and J ends, which lost 6 bases and 0 bases, there was a span of 12 bases. From germline, CDR1 is SNHLY and CDR2 FYNNEI. CDR3 nucleotides: TGTGCCAGCAGGGCCCTGGAGTATAGCAATCAGCCCCAGCATTTT. Translation: CASRALEYSNQPQHF.

V and J are TRBV27 and TRBJ2-1; 11 nucleotides align to TRBD2. This CDR3 has 14 residues. Trimming cost V 6 bases and J 6 bases; bases outside gene matches: 4. Germline CDR1 and CDR2: MNHEY and SMNVEV (reference sequence). CDR3 protein: CASRVLAGGNEQFF. The CDR3 coding sequence is TGTGCCAGCAGAGTCCTAGCGGGGGGCAATGAGCAGTTCTTC.

The chain recombines TRBV20-1 with TRBJ2-3, with D hard to call. From germline, CDR1 is DFQATT and CDR2 SNEGSKA (reference sequence). The CDR3 is 11 amino acids. V lost 5 bases, J lost 5 bases, and 8 bases lay in between. CDR3 protein: CSASSRDTQYF. Written as DNA, the CDR3 is TGCAGTGCTTCGAGTCGAGATACGCAGTATTTT.